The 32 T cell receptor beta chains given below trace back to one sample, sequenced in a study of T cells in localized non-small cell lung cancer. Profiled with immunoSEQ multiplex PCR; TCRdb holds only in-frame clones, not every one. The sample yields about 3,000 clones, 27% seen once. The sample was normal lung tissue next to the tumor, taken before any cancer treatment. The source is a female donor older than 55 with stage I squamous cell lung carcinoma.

The CDR3 region is CASSPPNMAAGGELFF. Here the CDR3 DNA reads TGTGCCAGCTCACCCCCGAACATGGCGGCAGGCGGGGAGCTGTTTTTT. V gene TRBV18 combines with J gene TRBJ2-2; D is uncertain. V gave up 3 bases and J gave up 7 bases, with 18 bases separating them. This CDR3 region has 16 residues. Germline assignment: CDR1 KGHSH and CDR2 LQKENI. Combining the CDR3 with reference TRBV18 and TRBJ2-2 gives the whole variable domain NAGVMQNPRHLVRRRGQEARLRCSPMKGHSHVYWYRQLPEEGLKFMVYLQKENIIDESGMPKERFSAEFPKEGPSILRIQQVVRGDSAAYFCASSPPNMAAGGELFFGEGSRLTVL.

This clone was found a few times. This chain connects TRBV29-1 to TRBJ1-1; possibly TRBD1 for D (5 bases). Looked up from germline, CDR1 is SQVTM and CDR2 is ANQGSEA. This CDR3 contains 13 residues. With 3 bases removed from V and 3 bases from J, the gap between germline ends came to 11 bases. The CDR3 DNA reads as TGCAGCGTTGAGGCATGGGGGGACACTGAAGCTTTCTTT. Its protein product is CSVEAWGDTEAFF.

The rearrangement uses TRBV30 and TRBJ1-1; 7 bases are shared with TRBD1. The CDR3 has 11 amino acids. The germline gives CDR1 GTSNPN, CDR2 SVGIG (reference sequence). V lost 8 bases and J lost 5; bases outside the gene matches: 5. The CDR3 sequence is CAGYRGTEAFF. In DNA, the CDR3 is TGTGCCGGATACAGGGGAACTGAAGCTTTCTTT.

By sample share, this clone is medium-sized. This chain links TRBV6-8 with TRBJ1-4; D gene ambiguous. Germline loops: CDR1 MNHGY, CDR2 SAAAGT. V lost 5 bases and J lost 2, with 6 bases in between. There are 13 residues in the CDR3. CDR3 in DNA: TGTGCCAGCAGTGATTCCACTAATGAAAAACTGTTTTTT. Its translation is CASSDSTNEKLFF.

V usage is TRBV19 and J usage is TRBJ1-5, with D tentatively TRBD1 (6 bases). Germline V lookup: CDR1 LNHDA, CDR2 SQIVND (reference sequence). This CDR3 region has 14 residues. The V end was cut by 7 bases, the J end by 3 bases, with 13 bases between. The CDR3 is CASNNRVFNQPQHF. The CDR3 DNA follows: TGTGCCAGTAACAACAGGGTATTCAATCAGCCCCAGCATTTT.

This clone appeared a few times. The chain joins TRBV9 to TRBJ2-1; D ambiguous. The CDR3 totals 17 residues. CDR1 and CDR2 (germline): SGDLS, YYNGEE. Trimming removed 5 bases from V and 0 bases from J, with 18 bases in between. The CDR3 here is CASSDNPQSASYNEQFF. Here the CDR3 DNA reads TGTGCCAGCAGTGATAACCCCCAAAGCGCCTCCTACAATGAGCAGTTCTTC.

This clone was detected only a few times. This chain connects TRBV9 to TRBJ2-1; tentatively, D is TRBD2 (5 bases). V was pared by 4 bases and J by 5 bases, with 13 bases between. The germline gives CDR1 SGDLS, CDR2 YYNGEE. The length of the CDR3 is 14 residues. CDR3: CASSIGMFNNEQFF. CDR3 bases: TGTGCCAGCAGCATCGGGATGTTCAACAATGAGCAGTTCTTC.

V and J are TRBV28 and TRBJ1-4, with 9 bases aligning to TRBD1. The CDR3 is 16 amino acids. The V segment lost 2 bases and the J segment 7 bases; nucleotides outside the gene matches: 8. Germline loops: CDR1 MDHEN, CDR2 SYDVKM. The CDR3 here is CASSLGTGLRAEKLFF. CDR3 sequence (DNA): TGTGCCAGCAGTTTAGGGACAGGGCTTCGCGCTGAAAAACTGTTTTTT.

CDR3: CASSVKVGGRAFF. CDR3 nucleotides: TGTGCCAGCAGCGTAAAGGTGGGGGGGCGAGCTTTCTTT. The chain carries TRBV2 and TRBJ1-1; TRBD1 might be the D (6 bases). Germline CDR1 and CDR2: SNHLY and FYNNEI. Trimming cost V 6 bases and J 10 bases, with 18 bases left between them. The CDR3 is 13 amino acids.

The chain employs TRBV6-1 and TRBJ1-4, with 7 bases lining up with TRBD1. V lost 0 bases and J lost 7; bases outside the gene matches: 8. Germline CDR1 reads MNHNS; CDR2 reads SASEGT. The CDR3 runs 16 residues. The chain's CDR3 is CASSEALLQGSEKLFF. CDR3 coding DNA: TGTGCCAGCAGTGAAGCGCTTTTACAGGGGAGTGAAAAACTGTTTTTT.

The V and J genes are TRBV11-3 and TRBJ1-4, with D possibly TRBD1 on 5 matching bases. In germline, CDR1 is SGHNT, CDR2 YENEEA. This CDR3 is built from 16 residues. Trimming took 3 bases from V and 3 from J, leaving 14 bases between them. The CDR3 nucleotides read TGTGCCAGCAGCTTGACAGCTTACCTCTCTAATGAAAAACTGTTTTTT. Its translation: CASSLTAYLSNEKLFF. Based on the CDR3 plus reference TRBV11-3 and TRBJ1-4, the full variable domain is EAGVVQSPRYKIIEKKQPVAFWCNPISGHNTLYWYLQNLGQGPELLIRYENEEAVDDSQLPKDRFSAERLKGVDSTLKIQPAELGDSAVYLCASSLTAYLSNEKLFFGSGTQLSVL.

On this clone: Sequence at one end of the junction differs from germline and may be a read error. Here the CDR3 reads CARRSGGRSFF. CDR3 DNA: TGTGCCCGGAGATCTGGCGGGAGGAGTTTCTTC. The gene calls are TRBV30 and TRBJ2-1, with TRBD2 matching 8 bases. The CDR3 has 11 amino acids. The germline CDR1 and CDR2 sequences are GTSNPN and SVGIG (reference sequence).

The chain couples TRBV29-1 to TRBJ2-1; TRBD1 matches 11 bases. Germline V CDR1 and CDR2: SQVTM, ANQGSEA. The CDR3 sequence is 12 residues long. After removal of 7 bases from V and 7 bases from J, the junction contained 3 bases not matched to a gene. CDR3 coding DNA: TGCAGCGGGGGACAGGGGGGGAATGAGCAGTTCTTC. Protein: CSGGQGGNEQFF.

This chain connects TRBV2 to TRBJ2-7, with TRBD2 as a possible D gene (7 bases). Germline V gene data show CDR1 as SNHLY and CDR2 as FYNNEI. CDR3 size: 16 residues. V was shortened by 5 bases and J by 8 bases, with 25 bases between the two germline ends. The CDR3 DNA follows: TGTGCCAGCAGTCTAAGGGGGGGCAGGGATTTTACGCAGCAGTACTTC. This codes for CASSLRGGRDFTQQYF.

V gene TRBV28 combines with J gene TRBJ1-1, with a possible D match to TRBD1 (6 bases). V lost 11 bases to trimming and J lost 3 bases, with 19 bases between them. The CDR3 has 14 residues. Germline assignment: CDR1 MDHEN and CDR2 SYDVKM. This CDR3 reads CAVTSGALYTEAFF. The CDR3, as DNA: TGTGCCGTGACCTCAGGGGCTTTATACACTGAAGCTTTCTTT.

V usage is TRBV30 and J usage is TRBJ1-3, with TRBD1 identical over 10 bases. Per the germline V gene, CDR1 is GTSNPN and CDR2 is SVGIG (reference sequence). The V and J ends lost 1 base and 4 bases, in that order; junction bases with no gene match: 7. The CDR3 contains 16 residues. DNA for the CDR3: TGTGCCTGGAGTGCCCGACAGGGGGCAGGCGGAAACACCATATATTTT. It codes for CAWSARQGAGGNTIYF.

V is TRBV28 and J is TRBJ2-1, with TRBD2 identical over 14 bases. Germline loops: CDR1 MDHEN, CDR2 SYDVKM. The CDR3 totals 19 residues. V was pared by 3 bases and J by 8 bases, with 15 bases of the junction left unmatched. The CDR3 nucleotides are TGTGCCAGCAGTTTGGGGACCGGGACTAGCGGGAGCCTCCTCTATGAGCAGTTCTTC. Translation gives CASSLGTGTSGSLLYEQFF.

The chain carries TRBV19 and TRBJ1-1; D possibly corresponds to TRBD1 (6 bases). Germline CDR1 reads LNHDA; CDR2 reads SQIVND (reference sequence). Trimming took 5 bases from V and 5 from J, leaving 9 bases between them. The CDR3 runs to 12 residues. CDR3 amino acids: CASSPGQTEAFF. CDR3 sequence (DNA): TGTGCCAGTAGTCCTGGACAGACTGAAGCTTTCTTT.

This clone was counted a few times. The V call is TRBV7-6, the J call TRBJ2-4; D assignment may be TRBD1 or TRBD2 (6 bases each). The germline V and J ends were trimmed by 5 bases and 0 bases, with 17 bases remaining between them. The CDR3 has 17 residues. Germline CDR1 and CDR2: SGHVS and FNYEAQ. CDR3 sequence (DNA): TGTGCCAGCAGCCCGGAGTTAGGGGGACTAGCCAAAAACATTCAGTACTTC. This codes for CASSPELGGLAKNIQYF. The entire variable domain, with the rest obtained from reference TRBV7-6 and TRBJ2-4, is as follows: GAGVSQSPRYKVTKRGQDVALRCDPISGHVSLYWYRQALGQGPEFLTYFNYEAQQDKSGLPNDRFSAERPEGSISTLTIQRTEQRDSAMYRCASSPELGGLAKNIQYFGAGTRLSVL.

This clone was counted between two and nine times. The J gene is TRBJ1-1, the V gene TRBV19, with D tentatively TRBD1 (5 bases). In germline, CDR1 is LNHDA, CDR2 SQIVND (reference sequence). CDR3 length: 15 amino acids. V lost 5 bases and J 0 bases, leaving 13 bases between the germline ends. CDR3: CASSPWDDLNTEAFF. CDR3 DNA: TGTGCCAGTAGTCCCTGGGACGATTTGAACACTGAAGCTTTCTTT.

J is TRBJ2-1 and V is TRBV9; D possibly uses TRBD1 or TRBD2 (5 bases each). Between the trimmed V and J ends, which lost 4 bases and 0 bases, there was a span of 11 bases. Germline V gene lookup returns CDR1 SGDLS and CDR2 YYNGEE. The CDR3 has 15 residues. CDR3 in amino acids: CASSWGPSSYNEQFF. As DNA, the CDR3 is TGTGCCAGCAGCTGGGGACCAAGCTCCTACAATGAGCAGTTCTTC.

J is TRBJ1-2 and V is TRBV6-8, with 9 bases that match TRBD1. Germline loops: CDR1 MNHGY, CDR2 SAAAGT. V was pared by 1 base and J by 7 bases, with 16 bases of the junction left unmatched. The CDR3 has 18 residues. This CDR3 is CASSYFLSSAGQGGGYTF. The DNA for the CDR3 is TGTGCCAGCAGTTACTTTTTGAGCTCCGCGGGACAGGGCGGTGGCTACACCTTC.

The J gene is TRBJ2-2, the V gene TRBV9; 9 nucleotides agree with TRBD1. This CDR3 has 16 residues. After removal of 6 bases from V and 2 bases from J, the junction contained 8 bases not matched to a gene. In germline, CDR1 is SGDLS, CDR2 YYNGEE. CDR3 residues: CASTKDRGANTGELFF. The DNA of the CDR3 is TGTGCCAGCACTAAAGACAGGGGGGCCAACACCGGGGAGCTGTTTTTT.

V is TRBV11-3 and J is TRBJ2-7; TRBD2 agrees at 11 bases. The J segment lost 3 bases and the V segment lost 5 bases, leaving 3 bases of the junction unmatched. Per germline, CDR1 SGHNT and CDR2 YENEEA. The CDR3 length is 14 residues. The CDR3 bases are TGTGCCAGCAGCGCGGGACTAGCGGACTACGAGCAGTACTTC. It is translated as CASSAGLADYEQYF.

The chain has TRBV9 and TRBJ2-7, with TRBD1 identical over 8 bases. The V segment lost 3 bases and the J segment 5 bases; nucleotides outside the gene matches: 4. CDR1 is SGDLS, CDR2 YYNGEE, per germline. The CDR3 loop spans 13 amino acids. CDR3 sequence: CASSGTGSHEQYF. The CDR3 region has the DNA TGTGCCAGCAGCGGGACAGGGTCACACGAGCAGTACTTC.

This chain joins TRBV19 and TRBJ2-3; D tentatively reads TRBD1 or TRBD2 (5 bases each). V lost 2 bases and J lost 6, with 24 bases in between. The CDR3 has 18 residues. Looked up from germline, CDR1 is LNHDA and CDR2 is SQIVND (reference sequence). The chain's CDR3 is CASSIPTSRGSGSDTQYF. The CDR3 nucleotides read TGTGCCAGTAGTATACCGACGTCTCGGGGATCAGGGTCGGATACGCAGTATTTT. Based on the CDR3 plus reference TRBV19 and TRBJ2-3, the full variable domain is DGGITQSPKYLFRKEGQNVTLSCEQNLNHDAMYWYRQDPGQGLRLIYYSQIVNDFQKGDIAEGYSVSREKKESFPLTVTSAQKNPTAFYLCASSIPTSRGSGSDTQYFGPGTRLTVL.

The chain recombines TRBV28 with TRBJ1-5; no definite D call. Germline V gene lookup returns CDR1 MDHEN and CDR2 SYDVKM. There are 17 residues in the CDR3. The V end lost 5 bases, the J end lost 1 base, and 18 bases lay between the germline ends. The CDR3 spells CASSIPPRVRSNQPQHF. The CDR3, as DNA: TGTGCCAGCAGTATTCCCCCCCGGGTAAGGAGCAATCAGCCCCAGCATTTT.

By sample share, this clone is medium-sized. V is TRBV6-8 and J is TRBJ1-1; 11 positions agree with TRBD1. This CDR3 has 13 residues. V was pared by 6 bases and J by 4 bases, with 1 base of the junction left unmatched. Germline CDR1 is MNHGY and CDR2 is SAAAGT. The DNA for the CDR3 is TGTGCCAGCAGCGGACAGGGGGCCACTGAAGCTTTCTTT. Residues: CASSGQGATEAFF.

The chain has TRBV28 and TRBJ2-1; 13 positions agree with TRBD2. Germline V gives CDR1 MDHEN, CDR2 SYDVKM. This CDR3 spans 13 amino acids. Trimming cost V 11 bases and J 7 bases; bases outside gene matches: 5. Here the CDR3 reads CAAWTSGSNEQFF. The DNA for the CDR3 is TGTGCCGCCTGGACTAGCGGGAGTAATGAGCAGTTCTTC.

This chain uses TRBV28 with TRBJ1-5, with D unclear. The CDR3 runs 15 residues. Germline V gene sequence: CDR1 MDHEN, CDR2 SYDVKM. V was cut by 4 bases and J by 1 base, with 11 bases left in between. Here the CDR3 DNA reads TGTGCCAGCAGTTGGTCGAGAGGAAGCAATCAGCCCCAGCATTTT. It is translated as CASSWSRGSNQPQHF.

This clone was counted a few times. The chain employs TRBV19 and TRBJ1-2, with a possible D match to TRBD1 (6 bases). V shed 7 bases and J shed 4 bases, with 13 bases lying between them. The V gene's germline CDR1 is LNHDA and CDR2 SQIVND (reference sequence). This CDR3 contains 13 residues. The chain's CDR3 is CASTRGWFYGYTF. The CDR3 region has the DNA TGTGCCAGTACCAGGGGCTGGTTCTATGGCTACACCTTC.

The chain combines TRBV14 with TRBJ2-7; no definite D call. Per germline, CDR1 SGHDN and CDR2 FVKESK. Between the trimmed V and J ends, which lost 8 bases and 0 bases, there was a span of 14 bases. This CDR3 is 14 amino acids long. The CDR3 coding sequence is TGTGCCAGCCCTCTGGTGCCCAGCTCCTACGAGCAGTACTTC. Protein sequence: CASPLVPSSYEQYF.